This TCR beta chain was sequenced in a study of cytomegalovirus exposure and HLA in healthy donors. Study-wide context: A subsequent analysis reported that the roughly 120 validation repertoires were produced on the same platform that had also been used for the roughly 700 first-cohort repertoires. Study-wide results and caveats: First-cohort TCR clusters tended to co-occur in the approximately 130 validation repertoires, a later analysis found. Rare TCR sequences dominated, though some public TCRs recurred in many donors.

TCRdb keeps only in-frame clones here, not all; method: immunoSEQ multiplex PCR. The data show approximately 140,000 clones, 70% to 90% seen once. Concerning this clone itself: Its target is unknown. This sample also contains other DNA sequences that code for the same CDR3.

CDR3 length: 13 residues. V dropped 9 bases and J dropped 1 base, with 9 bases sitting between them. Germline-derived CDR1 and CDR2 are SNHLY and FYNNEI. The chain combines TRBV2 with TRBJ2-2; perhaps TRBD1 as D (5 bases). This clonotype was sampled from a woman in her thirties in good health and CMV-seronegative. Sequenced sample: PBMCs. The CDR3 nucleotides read TGTGCCAGTTCCGGACAGAACACCGGGGAGCTGTTTTTT. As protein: CASSGQNTGELFF.